These 24 T cell receptor beta chains share one sample of origin, sequenced in a study of blood T cell repertoires in COVID-19. TCRdb's table, derived via immunoSEQ multiplex PCR, lists solely in-frame clones and lacks some. The repertoire consists of 140,000 to 150,000 clones, with about nine tenths occurring once and the leading ten covering approximately 6.5%. The sequenced sample consisted of peripheral blood. These receptors all stem from a man aged 80 or over with acute or convalescent COVID-19.

The V gene is TRBV28, the J gene TRBJ2-1; 7 positions agree with TRBD1. Germline V CDR1 and CDR2: MDHEN, SYDVKM. The J segment lost 9 bases and the V segment lost 5 bases, leaving 16 bases of the junction unmatched. The CDR3 is made up of 16 amino acids. This CDR3 is CASSLQSMLPGGEQFF. The CDR3 bases are TGTGCCAGCAGTCTACAATCAATGTTACCAGGGGGTGAGCAGTTCTTC. The full variable domain, its missing parts supplied by reference TRBV28 and TRBJ2-1, is DVKVTQSSRYLVKRTGEKVFLECVQDMDHENMFWYRQDPGLGLRLIYFSYDVKMKEKGDIPEGYSVSREKKERFSLILESASTNQTSMYLCASSLQSMLPGGEQFFGPGTRLTVL.

This chain uses TRBV29-1 with TRBJ2-1, with TRBD1 identical over 8 bases. Germline CDR1 and CDR2: SQVTM and ANQGSEA. This CDR3 is 13 amino acids long. J was trimmed by 7 bases and V by 4 bases; bases with no gene match: 6. The CDR3 loop reads CSVGQGAWNEQFF. CDR3 coding DNA: TGCAGCGTTGGCCAGGGGGCGTGGAATGAGCAGTTCTTC.

V and J are TRBV9 and TRBJ1-2; TRBD1 matches at 7 bases. The CDR3 loop spans 15 amino acids. Germline V CDR1 and CDR2: SGDLS, YYNGEE. The V segment lost 1 base and the J segment 4 bases; nucleotides outside the gene matches: 7. CDR3 sequence: CASSVLPGGGYGYTF. CDR3 bases: TGTGCCAGCAGCGTATTACCAGGGGGTGGCTATGGCTACACCTTC.

The J gene is TRBJ2-7, the V gene TRBV19; 12 nucleotides agree with TRBD2. The length of the CDR3 is 15 residues. Germline assignment: CDR1 LNHDA and CDR2 SQIVND (reference sequence). With V trimmed by 5 bases and J by 1 base, 3 bases remained unmatched. The CDR3 sequence is CASSPGTSGSYEQYF. CDR3 DNA: TGTGCCAGTAGTCCAGGGACTAGCGGGTCCTACGAGCAGTACTTC.

About this clone itself: This clone may be a read error of a much larger clone one base away. The rearrangement joins TRBV5-8 to TRBJ1-2; the D gene is possibly TRBD1 (6 bases). CDR1 and CDR2 (germline): SGHTS, YDEGEE. The CDR3 is made up of 13 amino acids. V lost 5 bases and J 3 bases, leaving 11 bases between the germline ends. CDR3 sequence: CASRYTGYYGYTF. DNA of the CDR3: TGTGCCAGCAGATATACAGGGTACTATGGCTACACCTTC.

This chain uses TRBV6-6 with TRBJ1-1; perhaps TRBD1 as D (5 bases). Per the germline V gene, CDR1 is MNHNY and CDR2 is SVGAGI (reference sequence). Trimming shortened V by 0 bases and J by 2 bases, and 13 bases separated the two germline ends. CDR3 length equals 16 residues. The CDR3 protein is CASSYSLGPLNTEAFF. CDR3 nucleotides: TGTGCCAGCAGTTACTCTCTGGGGCCCCTAAACACTGAAGCTTTCTTT.

This clone was counted between two and nine times. The V and J genes are TRBV29-1 and TRBJ2-1, with 14 nucleotides matching TRBD2. Trimming cost V 5 bases and J 14 bases; bases outside gene matches: 8. Germline V gene lookup returns CDR1 SQVTM and CDR2 ANQGSEA. There are 13 residues in the CDR3. The CDR3 here is CSVKGTSGSREFF. CDR3 sequence (DNA): TGCAGCGTTAAGGGGACTAGCGGGAGTCGAGAGTTCTTC.

The CDR3 is CASSLGLADTDTQYF. CDR3 sequence (DNA): TGTGCCAGCAGCTTAGGGCTAGCGGACACAGATACGCAGTATTTT. The rearrangement joins TRBV7-9 to TRBJ2-3; 7 positions match TRBD2. The V gene's germline CDR1 is SEHNR and CDR2 FQNEAQ (reference sequence). The CDR3 has 15 amino acids. With V trimmed by 1 base and J by 2 bases, 3 bases remained unmatched.

This sequence joins TRBV7-2 and TRBJ2-1, with D perhaps matching TRBD1 (5 bases). Trimming cost V 5 bases and J 1 base, with 12 bases left between them. The length of the CDR3 is 15 residues. Germline values: CDR1 SGHTA, CDR2 FQGNSA. Here the CDR3 DNA reads TGTGCCAGCAGCGCACAGGTGGGGTCCTACAATGAGCAGTTCTTC. Its protein product is CASSAQVGSYNEQFF.

This sequence joins TRBV7-2 and TRBJ1-2; TRBD1 might be the D (6 bases). The CDR3 spans 13 residues. Trimming cost V 5 bases and J 4 bases, with 11 bases left between them. Germline values: CDR1 SGHTA, CDR2 FQGNSA. CDR3 sequence: CASSTRQAYGYTF. The CDR3 bases are TGTGCCAGCAGCACCCGACAGGCCTATGGCTACACCTTC.

This clone was seen just once. The V gene is TRBV10-3, the J gene TRBJ2-3; 14 bases map to TRBD2. The CDR3 is 18 residues long. Trimming cost V 6 bases and J 9 bases; bases outside gene matches: 17. Germline V gene data show CDR1 as ENHRY and CDR2 as SYGVKD. CDR3: CAIRASKGLAGEVGTQYF. The DNA for the CDR3 is TGTGCCATCAGGGCCTCGAAGGGACTAGCGGGAGAAGTAGGGACGCAGTATTTT.

This chain connects TRBV15 to TRBJ1-6, with 7 bases lining up with TRBD1. Germline V CDR1 and CDR2: LNHNV, YYDKDF (reference sequence). J was trimmed by 9 bases and V by 5 bases; bases with no gene match: 10. The CDR3 is 15 residues long. CDR3: CATSGGQASVSPLHF. The CDR3 DNA is TGTGCCACCAGCGGAGGACAGGCCTCGGTTTCACCCCTCCACTTT.

The table lists this clone with a few counts. The chain combines TRBV7-8 with TRBJ2-7, with D tentatively TRBD2 (5 bases). Trimming removed 5 bases at V and 3 bases at J, with 14 bases between. Germline V gene data show CDR1 as SGHVS and CDR2 as FQNEAQ. The CDR3 spans 14 residues. The CDR3 loop reads CASSPMSGNYEQYF. CDR3 nucleotide sequence: TGTGCCAGCAGCCCCATGAGCGGAAACTACGAGCAGTACTTC.

This chain uses TRBV18 with TRBJ2-2; TRBD2 matches at 12 bases. The germline CDR1 and CDR2 sequences are KGHSH and LQKENI. The CDR3 is made up of 17 amino acids. J lost 7 bases, V lost 2 bases, and 8 bases had no gene match. The CDR3 protein is CASSPGLAGSSSGELFF. The DNA for the CDR3 is TGTGCCAGCTCACCAGGACTAGCGGGGAGTTCGAGCGGGGAGCTGTTTTTT.

The rearrangement joins TRBV30 to TRBJ1-6; D is undetermined. Trimming removed 0 bases from V and 14 bases from J, with 8 bases in between. Germline loops: CDR1 GTSNPN, CDR2 SVGIG (reference sequence). The CDR3 consists of 11 residues. CDR3 bases: TGTGCCTGGAGTGTGGGCGTTACCCTCCACTTT. Its protein is CAWSVGVTLHF.

V usage is TRBV7-6 and J usage is TRBJ1-1; maybe TRBD1 (5 bases). CDR1 is SGHVS and CDR2 is FNYEAQ in the germline V gene. V dropped 1 base and J dropped 4 bases, with 22 bases sitting between them. This CDR3 region has 18 residues. CDR3 protein: CASSLGPGSTTRGTEAFF. For the CDR3, the DNA is TGTGCCAGCAGCTTAGGTCCAGGGTCAACTACGCGAGGCACTGAAGCTTTCTTT.

The chain links TRBV9 to TRBJ1-1; 8 positions agree with TRBD1. Germline V gene sequence: CDR1 SGDLS, CDR2 YYNGEE. V was clipped by 3 bases and J by 3 bases; unmatched bases: 10. This CDR3 contains 16 residues. CDR3 in amino acids: CASSARMTGVDTEAFF. CDR3 bases: TGTGCCAGCAGCGCCCGTATGACAGGGGTGGACACTGAAGCTTTCTTT. Complete variable domain (other parts from reference TRBV9 and TRBJ1-1): DSGVTQTPKHLITATGQRVTLRCSPRSGDLSVYWYQQSLDQGLQFLIQYYNGEERAKGNILERFSAQQFPDLHSELNLSSLELGDSALYFCASSARMTGVDTEAFFGQGTRLTVV.

This clone was counted a few times. This rearrangement joins TRBV19 to TRBJ1-5, with D unresolved. The CDR3 is 14 amino acids. The germline gives CDR1 LNHDA, CDR2 SQIVND (reference sequence). Trimming removed 5 bases from V and 5 bases from J, with 13 bases in between. CDR3 bases: TGTGCCAGTAGTGTTGGTAGCTGGGATCAGCCCCAGCATTTT. Amino acids: CASSVGSWDQPQHF.

The V call is TRBV2, the J call TRBJ2-7, with 10 bases aligning to TRBD1. Germline lookup yields CDR1 SNHLY and CDR2 FYNNEI. The CDR3 extends over 14 amino acids. Losses at the gene ends were 6 bases for V and 9 bases for J; bases not matched to a gene: 11. The CDR3 protein is CASSSGTGVLGQYF. DNA for the CDR3: TGTGCCAGCAGCTCCGGGACAGGGGTTCTCGGGCAGTACTTC. Variable domain in full (rest from reference TRBV2 and TRBJ2-7): EPEVTQTPSHQVTQMGQEVILRCVPISNHLYFYWYRQILGQKVEFLVSFYNNEISEKSEIFDDQFSVERPDGSNFTLKIRSTKLEDSAMYFCASSSGTGVLGQYFGPGTRLTVT.

The rearrangement links TRBV3-1 (or the pseudogene TRBV3-2) to TRBJ1-2; D uncertain. V lost 0 bases to trimming and J lost 4 bases, with 6 bases between them. This CDR3 has 13 residues. The germline gives CDR1 LGHDT, CDR2 YNNKEL (reference sequence). CDR3 DNA sequence: TGTGCCAGCAGCCAAGATCCCGGCTATGGCTACACCTTC. This codes for CASSQDPGYGYTF.

The rearrangement joins TRBV4-1 to TRBJ1-6; TRBD1 might be the D (6 bases). Per the germline V gene, CDR1 is MGHRA and CDR2 is YSYEKL. V dropped 2 bases and J dropped 4 bases, with 15 bases sitting between them. The CDR3 totals 17 residues. DNA of the CDR3: TGCGCCAGCAGCCAATCACCGGGGACACAATATAATTCACCCCTCCACTTT. Protein sequence: CASSQSPGTQYNSPLHF.

The chain couples TRBV19 to TRBJ1-4, with 8 bases matching TRBD1. Looked up from germline, CDR1 is LNHDA and CDR2 is SQIVND (reference sequence). This CDR3 is built from 14 residues. J was trimmed by 8 bases and V by 6 bases; bases with no gene match: 8. CDR3 loop: CASRKGQGGEKLFF. The DNA for the CDR3 is TGTGCCAGTAGGAAAGGACAGGGCGGCGAAAAACTGTTTTTT.

This clone has more than one count but fewer than ten. The rearrangement links TRBV30 to TRBJ1-1, with D maybe TRBD1 (6 bases). This CDR3 contains 13 residues. V shed 0 bases and J shed 1 base, with 6 bases lying between them. Germline CDR1 is GTSNPN and CDR2 is SVGIG (reference sequence). For the CDR3, the DNA is TGTGCCTGGAGTGTACAGGGGAACACTGAAGCTTTCTTT. It is translated as CAWSVQGNTEAFF.

CDR3 coding DNA: TGTGCCAGCAGGGGGGGGCTAGGCCGCAACACCATATATTTT. Amino acids: CASRGGLGRNTIYF. J is TRBJ1-3 and V is TRBV28; tentative D call: TRBD1 (6 bases). Trimming removed 6 bases at V and 7 bases at J, with 16 bases between. Germline CDR1 and CDR2: MDHEN and SYDVKM. The CDR3 has 14 residues.